Listed below are T cell receptor beta chains from one sample, sequenced in a study of spatial heterogeneity in lung cancer. From the 5' RACE reads, TCRdb called clonotypes with MiXCR, one entry per CDR3 protein. The table includes about 21,000 distinct CDR3 sequences, approximately 3% detected once. This specimen was lung tumor tissue, taken at surgery. Receptors were obtained from a male donor with early-stage non-small cell lung cancer. CDR3s include the opening cysteine and the closing phenylalanine or tryptophan. D genes are given only for firm matches. Clone sizes are shown as once, few or many counts, or a class when the clone is expanded.

v_call	d_call	j_call	clone_size	cdr3_nt	cdr3_aa
TRBV14	TRBD2	TRBJ2-1	many	TGTGCCAGCAGCCAGACTAGCGGGAGCACCTACAATGAGCAGTTCTTC	CASSQTSGSTYNEQFF
TRBV5-1	TRBD2	TRBJ2-2	many	TGCGCCAGCAGCTTGGATAGGCGGGAGACCGGGGAGCTGTTTTTT	CASSLDRRETGELFF
TRBV19	-	TRBJ2-7	many	TGTGCCAGTAGTATAATTTTGCAGACAGGAAGACCCTACGAGCAGTACTTC	CASSIILQTGRPYEQYF
TRBV29-1	TRBD1	TRBJ1-4	medium-sized	TGCAGCGTTCTTGGGACAGATCGATCTAATGAAAAACTGTTTTTT	CSVLGTDRSNEKLFF
TRBV3-1	TRBD1	TRBJ1-6	few	TGTGCCAGCAGCCTAGAGGGACAGCAGAATTCACCCCTCCACTTT	CASSLEGQQNSPLHF
TRBV20-1	TRBD1	TRBJ1-6	many	TGCAGTGCGCGGACAGGGAGTGGGGGATCGTATAATTCACCCCTCCACTTT	CSARTGSGGSYNSPLHF
TRBV7-9	TRBD1	TRBJ1-2	many	TGTGCCAGCAGCCCCTTGACAGGGGTTGGCGGCTACACCTTC	CASSPLTGVGGYTF
TRBV12-3/TRBV12-4	-	TRBJ2-1	many	TGTGCCAGCAGTTTGGCCCTAGGGGAGGTTACCTACAATGAGCAGTTCTTC	CASSLALGEVTYNEQFF
TRBV29-1	-	TRBJ1-1	many	TGCAGCGTGGCAACAGGGACCACTGAAGCTTTCTTT	CSVATGTTEAFF
TRBV7-6	-	TRBJ1-2	many	TGTGCCAGCAGCAACCAGGACAACTGGGGACAAGCGAACTATGGCTACACCTTC	CASSNQDNWGQANYGYTF
TRBV6-2/TRBV6-3	TRBD1	TRBJ1-1	many	TGTGCCAGCAGTTCGCAGACAGGGGTAGGCACTGAAGCTTTCTTT	CASSSQTGVGTEAFF
TRBV19	-	TRBJ2-1	many	TGTGCCAGTAGTATAGAATCTGGGTACTCCTACAATGAGCAGTTCTTC	CASSIESGYSYNEQFF
TRBV20-1	TRBD1	TRBJ2-5	many	TGCAGTGCCCTAGGGACAGGGGCAACTCAAGAGACCCAGTACTTC	CSALGTGATQETQYF
TRBV27	-	TRBJ1-1	many	TGTGCCAGCAGTCAAAGGACTGGCGGTTGGCACACTGAAGCTTTCTTT	CASSQRTGGWHTEAFF
TRBV7-2	TRBD1	TRBJ1-4	medium-sized	TGTGCCAGCAGCTTAGGAGGACAGGGTGGTGGCGAAAAACTGTTTTTT	CASSLGGQGGGEKLFF
TRBV5-8	-	TRBJ2-3	many	TGTGCCAGCAGCTTGGGGAGGGGAAGCACAGATACGCAGTATTTT	CASSLGRGSTDTQYF
TRBV12-3/TRBV12-4	-	TRBJ2-6	many	TGTGCCAGCAGTTTATCTGGGGCCAACGTCCTGACTTTC	CASSLSGANVLTF